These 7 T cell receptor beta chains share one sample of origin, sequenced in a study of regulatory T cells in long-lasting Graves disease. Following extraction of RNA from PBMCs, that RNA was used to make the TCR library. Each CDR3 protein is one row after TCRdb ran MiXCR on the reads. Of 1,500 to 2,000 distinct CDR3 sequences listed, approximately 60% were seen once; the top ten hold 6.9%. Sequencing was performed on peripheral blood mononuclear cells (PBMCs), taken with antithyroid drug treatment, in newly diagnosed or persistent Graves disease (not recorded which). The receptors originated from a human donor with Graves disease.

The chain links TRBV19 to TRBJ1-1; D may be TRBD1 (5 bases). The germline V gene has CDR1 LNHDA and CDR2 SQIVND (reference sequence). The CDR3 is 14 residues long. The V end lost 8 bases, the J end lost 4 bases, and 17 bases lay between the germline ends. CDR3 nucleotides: TGTGCCAGTGGGCTCAGGGATACGGGCACTGAAGCTTTCTTT. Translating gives CASGLRDTGTEAFF.

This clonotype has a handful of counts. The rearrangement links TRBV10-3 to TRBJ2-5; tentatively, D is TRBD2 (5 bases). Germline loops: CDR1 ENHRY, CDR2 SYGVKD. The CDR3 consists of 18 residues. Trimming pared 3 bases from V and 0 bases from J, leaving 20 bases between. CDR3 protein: CAISDPFSHGKYQETQYF. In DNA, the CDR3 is TGTGCCATCAGTGACCCCTTTAGTCACGGGAAGTACCAAGAGACCCAGTACTTC.

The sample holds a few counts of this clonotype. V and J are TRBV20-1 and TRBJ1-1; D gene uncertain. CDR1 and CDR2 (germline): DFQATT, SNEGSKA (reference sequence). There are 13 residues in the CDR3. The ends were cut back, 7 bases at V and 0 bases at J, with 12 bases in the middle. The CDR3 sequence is CSGQRTMNTEAFF. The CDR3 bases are TGCAGTGGCCAGCGCACTATGAACACTGAAGCTTTCTTT.

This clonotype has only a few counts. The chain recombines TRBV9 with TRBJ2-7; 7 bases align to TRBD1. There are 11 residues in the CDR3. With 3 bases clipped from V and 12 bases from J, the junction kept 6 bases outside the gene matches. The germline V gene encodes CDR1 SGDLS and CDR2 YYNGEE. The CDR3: CASSDPTGMYF. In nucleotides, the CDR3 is TGTGCCAGCAGCGACCCGACAGGGATGTACTTC.

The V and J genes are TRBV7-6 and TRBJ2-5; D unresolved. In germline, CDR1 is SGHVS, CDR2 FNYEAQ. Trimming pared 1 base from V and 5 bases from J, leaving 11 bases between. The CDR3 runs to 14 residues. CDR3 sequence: CASSLVSDRETQYF. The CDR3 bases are TGTGCCAGCAGCTTAGTGTCGGACCGGGAGACCCAGTACTTC.

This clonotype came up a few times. DNA for the CDR3: TGTGCCAGCAGCCAGCCAGGGGGGGGAATGTACAATGAGCAGTTCTTC. Its protein product is CASSQPGGGMYNEQFF. The chain couples TRBV3-1 to TRBJ2-1; D is tentatively TRBD1 or TRBD2 (7 bases each). The V end lost 3 bases, the J end lost 4 bases, and 16 bases lay between the germline ends. The CDR3 is 16 residues long. Germline loops: CDR1 LGHDT, CDR2 YNNKEL (reference sequence).

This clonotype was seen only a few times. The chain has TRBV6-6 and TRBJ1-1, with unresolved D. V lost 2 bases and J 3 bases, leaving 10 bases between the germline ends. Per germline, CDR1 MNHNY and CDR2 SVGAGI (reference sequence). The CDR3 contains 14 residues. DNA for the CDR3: TGTGCCAGCAGTTACCTCTGGGCGGACACTGAAGCTTTCTTT. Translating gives CASSYLWADTEAFF.